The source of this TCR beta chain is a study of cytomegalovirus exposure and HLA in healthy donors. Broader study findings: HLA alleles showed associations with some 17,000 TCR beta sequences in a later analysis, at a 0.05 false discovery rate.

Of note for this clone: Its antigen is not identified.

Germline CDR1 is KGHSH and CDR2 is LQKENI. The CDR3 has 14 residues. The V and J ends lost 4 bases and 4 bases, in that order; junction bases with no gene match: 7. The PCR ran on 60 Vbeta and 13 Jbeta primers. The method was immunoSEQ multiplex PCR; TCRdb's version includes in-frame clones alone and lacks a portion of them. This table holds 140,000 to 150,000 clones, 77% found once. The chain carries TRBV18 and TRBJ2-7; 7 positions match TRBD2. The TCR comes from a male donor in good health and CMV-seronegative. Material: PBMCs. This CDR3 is CASSLQAGKYEQYF. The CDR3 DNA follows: TGTGCCAGCTCACTTCAAGCGGGGAAGTACGAGCAGTACTTC.